Listed below are T cell receptor beta chains from one sample, sequenced in a study of shared clonotypes between healthy human individuals. Profiling relied on immunoSEQ multiplex PCR, and the TCRdb table lists in-frame clones only, not all of them. There are approximately 2.5 million clones in the sample; 93% occur only once, and more than 0.35% lies in the top ten. The source material was naive CD4+ T cells from PBMCs. The source of these receptors is a man in his late teens or twenties in good health. Some clones in this sample may be carry-over from other donors' samples. The CDR3 runs from the conserved cysteine through the conserved F or W. D genes are given only for firm matches. Clone size is shown for a subset of rows, as once, few, many or a class of expanded clone.

CDR3: CASSSGNVKFRFGETQYF
DNA: TGCGCCAGCAGCTCCGGAAACGTCAAGTTCAGGTTTGGCGAGACCCAGTACTTC
size: -
D: -
length: 18
J: TRBJ2-5
V: TRBV5-1

CDR3: CASINGGRTNEQFF
DNA: TGTGCCAGTATTAACGGCGGGAGGACCAATGAGCAGTTCTTC
size: -
D: TRBD2
length: 14
J: TRBJ2-1
V: TRBV19

CDR3: CASSVLRAGANVLTF
DNA: TGTGCCAGCAGTGTTCTGAGGGCTGGGGCCAACGTCCTGACTTTC
size: -
D: -
length: 15
J: TRBJ2-6
V: TRBV25-1

CDR3: CASTPRGTGEETQYF
DNA: TGTGCCAGCACCCCAAGAGGGACAGGGGAAGAGACCCAGTACTTC
size: -
D: TRBD1
length: 15
J: TRBJ2-5
V: TRBV28

CDR3: CASSEQLSTEAFF
DNA: TGTGCCAGCAGCGAACAGCTGAGCACTGAAGCTTTCTTT
size: -
D: -
length: 13
J: TRBJ1-1
V: TRBV28

CDR3: CASRTTGVGTEAFF
DNA: TGTGCCAGTAGAACCACAGGGGTGGGCACTGAAGCTTTCTTT
size: -
D: TRBD1
length: 14
J: TRBJ1-1
V: TRBV19

CDR3: CASSAPPRANSYEQYF
DNA: TGTGCCAGCAGCGCCCCCCCCAGGGCCAATTCCTACGAGCAGTACTTC
size: -
D: -
length: 16
J: TRBJ2-7
V: TRBV7-2

CDR3: CASSYLGGEQFF
DNA: TGTGCCAGCAGTTACCTGGGGGGCGAGCAGTTCTTC
size: -
D: -
length: 12
J: TRBJ2-1
V: TRBV6-5

CDR3: CASKGTVNTGELFF
DNA: TGTGCCAGCAAGGGGACGGTCAACACCGGGGAGCTGTTTTTT
size: -
D: -
length: 14
J: TRBJ2-2
V: TRBV2

CDR3: CASSIGTGDNQPQHF
DNA: TGTGCCAGCAGTATCGGGACAGGGGACAATCAGCCCCAGCATTTT
size: -
D: TRBD1
length: 15
J: TRBJ1-5
V: TRBV5-6

CDR3: CASSSSGAASTDTQYF
DNA: TGCGCCAGCAGCTCTAGCGGGGCCGCTAGCACAGATACGCAGTATTTT
size: once
D: TRBD2
length: 16
J: TRBJ2-3
V: TRBV5-1

CDR3: CASSERPVRNIQYF
DNA: TGTGCCAGCAGTGAGAGGCCCGTCCGTAACATTCAGTACTTC
size: -
D: -
length: 14
J: TRBJ2-4
V: TRBV2

CDR3: CASSWGGPTDTQYF
DNA: TGTGCCAGCAGTTGGGGAGGGCCAACAGATACGCAGTATTTT
size: -
D: TRBD2
length: 14
J: TRBJ2-3
V: TRBV6-6

CDR3: CASSPGAVDYGYTF
DNA: TGTGCCAGCTCACCAGGGGCGGTAGACTATGGCTACACCTTC
size: -
D: -
length: 14
J: TRBJ1-2
V: TRBV18

CDR3: CASSLDEEEGWQETQYF
DNA: TGTGCCAGCAGCTTAGATGAAGAGGAGGGTTGGCAAGAGACCCAGTACTTC
size: -
D: -
length: 17
J: TRBJ2-5
V: TRBV11-2

CDR3: CASSLRLAGVYEQYF
DNA: TGTGCCAGCAGTTTAAGACTAGCGGGAGTCTACGAGCAGTACTTC
size: -
D: TRBD2
length: 15
J: TRBJ2-7
V: TRBV6-5

CDR3: CASSGARYLYGYTF
DNA: TGTGCCAGCAGCGGAGCCCGATACTTATATGGCTACACCTTC
size: once
D: -
length: 14
J: TRBJ1-2
V: TRBV9

CDR3: CASSRQGRGTGELFF
DNA: TGTGCCAGCAGTCGACAGGGAAGGGGCACCGGGGAGCTGTTTTTT
size: -
D: TRBD1
length: 15
J: TRBJ2-2
V: TRBV7-6

CDR3: CASSSGDYNNQPQHF
DNA: TGTGCCAGCAGTTCAGGAGACTATAACAATCAGCCCCAGCATTTT
size: once
D: -
length: 15
J: TRBJ1-5
V: TRBV25-1

CDR3: CASGSYGYTF
DNA: TGTGCCAGCGGGAGTTATGGCTACACCTTC
size: -
D: -
length: 10
J: TRBJ1-2
V: TRBV2

CDR3: CAWSAGTGPQHF
DNA: TGTGCCTGGAGTGCGGGGACCGGGCCCCAGCATTTT
size: few
D: -
length: 12
J: TRBJ1-5
V: TRBV30

CDR3: CASSIEVTGGEQYF
DNA: TGTGCCAGTAGTATAGAGGTAACAGGGGGTGAGCAGTACTTC
size: -
D: TRBD1
length: 14
J: TRBJ2-7
V: TRBV19

CDR3: CAIGQGGETQYF
DNA: TGTGCCATCGGACAGGGCGGCGAGACCCAGTACTTC
size: -
D: TRBD1
length: 12
J: TRBJ2-5
V: TRBV10-3

CDR3: CASSPLSTLNTEAFF
DNA: TGTGCCAGCTCACCACTGTCCACCTTGAACACTGAAGCTTTCTTT
size: -
D: -
length: 15
J: TRBJ1-1
V: TRBV18

CDR3: CASSLAEGEELFF
DNA: TGTGCCAGCAGCTTAGCGGAGGGGGAGGAGCTGTTTTTT
size: -
D: -
length: 13
J: TRBJ2-2
V: TRBV7-9

CDR3: CASRPGQGWETQYF
DNA: TGTGCCAGCAGGCCGGGACAGGGATGGGAGACCCAGTACTTC
size: -
D: TRBD1
length: 14
J: TRBJ2-5
V: TRBV6-5

CDR3: CASSLLGQGAGTGELFF
DNA: TGTGCCAGCAGCTTGTTGGGACAGGGGGCAGGGACCGGGGAGCTGTTTTTT
size: -
D: TRBD1
length: 17
J: TRBJ2-2
V: TRBV5-6

CDR3: CASRKTASGNTIYF
DNA: TGTGCCAGCAGGAAAACAGCCTCTGGAAACACCATATATTTT
size: -
D: -
length: 14
J: TRBJ1-3
V: TRBV28

CDR3: CASSSRDRTLYQETQYF
DNA: TGCGCCAGCAGTTCACGAGACAGGACCTTGTACCAAGAGACCCAGTACTTC
size: -
D: -
length: 17
J: TRBJ2-5
V: TRBV10-2

CDR3: CASSLADRRIDQPQHF
DNA: TGTGCCAGCAGTTTAGCAGACAGGAGGATCGATCAGCCCCAGCATTTT
size: -
D: -
length: 16
J: TRBJ1-5
V: TRBV28

CDR3: CASSAPSGFTEAFF
DNA: TGTGCCAGCAGTGCACCCTCAGGGTTCACTGAAGCTTTCTTT
size: -
D: -
length: 14
J: TRBJ1-1
V: TRBV2

CDR3: CASSSYRVEKLFF
DNA: TGTGCCAGCAGTTCCTATCGGGTTGAAAAACTGTTTTTT
size: -
D: -
length: 13
J: TRBJ1-4
V: TRBV28

CDR3: CASSSGGHTGELFF
DNA: TGCGCCAGCAGCTCCGGGGGCCACACCGGGGAGCTGTTTTTT
size: -
D: -
length: 14
J: TRBJ2-2
V: TRBV5-1

CDR3: CASRAPGGNQPQHF
DNA: TGTGCCAGCAGGGCCCCGGGGGGCAATCAGCCCCAGCATTTT
size: -
D: -
length: 14
J: TRBJ1-5
V: TRBV7-2

CDR3: CASSFRGGNTEAFF
DNA: TGTGCCAGCAGCTTCCGCGGGGGGAACACTGAAGCTTTCTTT
size: -
D: -
length: 14
J: TRBJ1-1
V: TRBV5-8

CDR3: CASSSTGPYEQYF
DNA: TGTGCCAGCAGTTCCACAGGGCCCTACGAGCAGTACTTC
size: -
D: -
length: 13
J: TRBJ2-7
V: TRBV11-2

CDR3: CASSLGAGSYNEQFF
DNA: TGCGCCAGCAGCTTGGGGGCGGGCTCCTACAATGAGCAGTTCTTC
size: once
D: -
length: 15
J: TRBJ2-1
V: TRBV5-1

CDR3: CASSSGDRETQYF
DNA: TGTGCCAGCAGTTCGGGAGACCGCGAGACCCAGTACTTC
size: -
D: -
length: 13
J: TRBJ2-5
V: TRBV28

CDR3: CATSRASYEQYF
DNA: TGTGCCACCAGCAGAGCCTCGTACGAGCAGTACTTC
size: -
D: -
length: 12
J: TRBJ2-7
V: TRBV15

CDR3: CASSRDRELSYEQYF
DNA: TGTGCCAGCAGCCGCGACAGGGAACTTTCCTACGAGCAGTACTTC
size: -
D: TRBD1
length: 15
J: TRBJ2-7
V: TRBV7-9

CDR3: CASSSRLNQPQHF
DNA: TGTGCCAGCAGTTCCCGCCTCAATCAGCCCCAGCATTTT
size: -
D: -
length: 13
J: TRBJ1-5
V: TRBV28

CDR3: CAILGSLNTGELFF
DNA: TGTGCCATCCTAGGCAGCCTGAACACCGGGGAGCTGTTTTTT
size: -
D: -
length: 14
J: TRBJ2-2
V: TRBV28

CDR3: CSAYYPSQLVAFF
DNA: TGCAGCGCCTACTACCCCAGTCAGCTCGTGGCTTTCTTT
size: -
D: -
length: 13
J: TRBJ1-1
V: TRBV29-1

CDR3: CASSLKGMSRAGQFF
DNA: TGTGCCAGCAGCTTGAAGGGAATGTCTCGGGCCGGGCAGTTCTTC
size: once
D: -
length: 15
J: TRBJ2-1
V: TRBV5-6